The 22 T cell receptor beta chains below all came from one sample that was sequenced in a study of beta chain features in type 1 diabetes. Of the isolated RNA, all was reverse transcribed, and so the sequenced material was expressed TCRB transcripts. TCRdb keeps only in-frame clones here, not all; method: immunoSEQ multiplex PCR. Here the sample spans more than 50,000 clones, roughly three fifths being singletons. Sample: Tregs from blood. The receptors derive from a woman aged 18-29 years in good health.

This sequence joins TRBV5-1 and TRBJ2-2, with 9 positions matching TRBD2. The V segment lost 4 bases and the J segment 4 bases; nucleotides outside the gene matches: 8. This CDR3 spans 16 amino acids. Looked up from germline, CDR1 is SGHRS and CDR2 is YFSETQ. The DNA for the CDR3 is TGCGCCAGCAGCCTCTTAGCGGGAGACCTCACCGGGGAGCTGTTTTTT. Amino acids: CASSLLAGDLTGELFF.

The genes are TRBV18 and TRBJ1-1; TRBD1 might be the D (5 bases). Trimming stripped 8 bases from V and 8 bases from J, with 24 bases between. The CDR3 contains 15 residues. Germline V gives CDR1 KGHSH, CDR2 LQKENI. The CDR3 bases are TGTGCCAGCAGATCACAAGGGACGGGAGTCCGAGAAGCTTTCTTT. Protein product: CASRSQGTGVREAFF.

The chain is built from TRBV6-6 and TRBJ2-5; 7 bases line up with TRBD2. The CDR3 sequence is 15 residues long. Trimming at V came to 6 bases and at J to 4 bases, leaving 11 bases not matched to a gene. Germline CDR1 reads MNHNY; CDR2 reads SVGAGI (reference sequence). The CDR3 protein is CASSPKSGAAETQYF. The CDR3 nucleotides read TGTGCCAGCAGCCCCAAGAGCGGGGCCGCAGAGACCCAGTACTTC.

This rearrangement joins TRBV11-2 to TRBJ2-4; 7 nucleotides agree with TRBD2. V shed 8 bases, J shed 7 bases, and the junction held 8 bases outside the gene matches. The length of the CDR3 is 13 residues. Germline CDR1 is SGHAT and CDR2 is FQNNGV. In DNA form, the CDR3 reads TGTGCCAGCGGAGACCCCGGGAGGAACATTCAGTACTTC. Its protein is CASGDPGRNIQYF. Using reference TRBV11-2 and TRBJ2-4 for the parts outside the CDR3, the full variable domain is EAGVAQSPRYKIIEKRQSVAFWCNPISGHATLYWYQQILGQGPKLLIQFQNNGVVDDSQLPKDRFSAERLKGVDSTLKIQPAKLEDSAVYLCASGDPGRNIQYFGAGTRLSVL.

V is TRBV30 and J is TRBJ2-4, with 7 bases aligning to TRBD1. This CDR3 region has 15 residues. After removal of 0 bases from V and 6 bases from J, the junction contained 8 bases not matched to a gene. Germline V gene lookup returns CDR1 GTSNPN and CDR2 SVGIG (reference sequence). The CDR3 region has the DNA TGTGCCTGGAGTGTGGGAACAGGGGCGGGAAACATTCAGTACTTC. It translates to CAWSVGTGAGNIQYF.

The rearrangement joins TRBV5-1 to TRBJ2-5; D is unclear. Germline V gives CDR1 SGHRS, CDR2 YFSETQ. V dropped 0 bases and J dropped 5 bases, with 11 bases sitting between them. This CDR3 has 14 amino acids. This CDR3 is CASSLASTRETQYF. The CDR3 coding sequence is TGCGCCAGCAGCTTGGCCTCAACGAGGGAGACCCAGTACTTC.

This chain uses TRBV29-1 with TRBJ1-2; D remains ambiguous. Germline V gene lookup returns CDR1 SQVTM and CDR2 ANQGSEA. This CDR3 is built from 12 residues. V was shortened by 7 bases and J by 2 bases, with 11 bases between the two germline ends. CDR3 protein: CSASRVNYGYTF. The DNA for the CDR3 is TGCAGCGCTTCTCGGGTAAACTATGGCTACACCTTC.

The gene calls are TRBV5-1 and TRBJ2-7; 10 bases fit TRBD1. The CDR3 totals 15 residues. Trimming took 0 bases from V and 2 from J; bases not matched to a gene: 2. Germline-derived CDR1 and CDR2 are SGHRS and YFSETQ. The CDR3 region is CASSLDGTGAYEQYF. CDR3 DNA sequence: TGCGCCAGCAGCTTGGATGGGACAGGGGCCTACGAGCAGTACTTC.

There are a few counts of this clone. The gene calls are TRBV23-1 and TRBJ1-1; no clear D gene. TRBV23-1 is an ORF, with its function uncertain. Between the trimmed V and J ends, which lost 5 bases and 2 bases, there was a span of 9 bases. This CDR3 comprises 13 residues. The CDR3 sequence is CASSSTGNTEAFF. DNA for the CDR3: TGCGCCAGCAGTTCCACGGGAAACACTGAAGCTTTCTTT.

The chain recombines TRBV6-4 with TRBJ2-2, with D perhaps TRBD1 (5 bases). Trimming removed 2 bases at V and 4 bases at J, with 11 bases between. Germline V CDR1 and CDR2: MRHNA, SNTAGT. The CDR3 is 15 amino acids. The CDR3 DNA reads as TGTGCCAGCAGTGACCGGCAGGGCACCACCGGGGAGCTGTTTTTT. It specifies CASSDRQGTTGELFF.

Worth noting for this clone: The same CDR3 arises from other DNA sequences in this sample as well. The rearrangement joins TRBV5-1 to TRBJ2-1; TRBD2 agrees at 7 bases. This CDR3 is built from 12 residues. Germline CDR1 SGHRS, CDR2 YFSETQ. Germline trimming cut 5 bases from V and 7 bases from J; bases unmatched to any gene: 3. The CDR3 here is CASSGGGNEQFF. The CDR3 DNA is TGCGCCAGCAGTGGCGGGGGAAATGAGCAGTTCTTC.

The chain's CDR3 is CASRLGTAYEQYF. In DNA, the CDR3 is TGTGCCAGCAGGCTAGGGACAGCCTACGAGCAGTACTTC. This rearrangement joins TRBV6-5 to TRBJ2-5; 7 bases fit TRBD1. The J call is doubtful: the DNA matches TRBJ2-7 better. This CDR3 comprises 13 residues. CDR1 and CDR2 (germline): MNHEY, SVGAGI.

This clone was detected a few times. The chain joins TRBV7-6 to TRBJ2-5; 13 positions match TRBD2. The J call could be wrong; TRBJ2-7 is a better fit for the DNA end. This CDR3 contains 16 residues. Germline V gene lookup returns CDR1 SGHVS and CDR2 FNYEAQ. CDR3: CASSSQGLAGSYEQYF. As DNA, the CDR3 is TGTGCCAGCAGCTCACAGGGACTAGCGGGATCCTACGAGCAGTACTTC.

This clone has ten or more counts. The V call is TRBV18, the J call TRBJ2-3; 8 bases line up with TRBD1. The CDR3 spans 15 residues. From germline, CDR1 is KGHSH and CDR2 LQKENI. The trim removed 6 bases at V and 2 bases at J, leaving 7 bases unmatched. The CDR3, as DNA: TGTGCCAGCTCCCCTAGGACAGGGCACACAGATACGCAGTATTTT. Its protein is CASSPRTGHTDTQYF. The whole variable domain, remainder taken from reference TRBV18 and TRBJ2-3, is NAGVMQNPRHLVRRRGQEARLRCSPMKGHSHVYWYRQLPEEGLKFMVYLQKENIIDESGMPKERFSAEFPKEGPSILRIQQVVRGDSAAYFCASSPRTGHTDTQYFGPGTRLTVL.

The chain's CDR3 is CASSEAWLAGGVNTGELFF. In DNA form, the CDR3 reads TGTGCCAGCAGTGAAGCGTGGCTAGCGGGGGGCGTGAACACCGGGGAGCTGTTTTTT. The chain recombines TRBV6-1 with TRBJ2-2; 11 bases are shared with TRBD2. Germline V gene data show CDR1 as MNHNS and CDR2 as SASEGT. The V and J ends lost 0 bases and 1 base, in that order; junction bases with no gene match: 7. The CDR3 consists of 19 residues.

The chain couples TRBV7-2 to TRBJ2-7, with 12 bases lining up with TRBD2. The germline V gene has CDR1 SGHTA and CDR2 FQGNSA. V lost 1 base, J lost 2 bases, and 6 bases stayed unmatched. The CDR3 has 17 residues. The CDR3 DNA reads as TGTGCCAGCAGCTTAGTGGGGACTAGCGGGTTAGCCTACGAGCAGTACTTC. Translated: CASSLVGTSGLAYEQYF.

The chain is built from TRBV7-2 and TRBJ2-7; 7 positions agree with TRBD2. Trimming removed 1 base from V and 5 bases from J; junction bases left unmatched: 5. The CDR3 loop spans 14 amino acids. Germline CDR1 SGHTA, CDR2 FQGNSA. CDR3 DNA: TGTGCCAGCAGCTTAGTGGGAGGGCCCAACGAGCAGTACTTC. It codes for CASSLVGGPNEQYF.

The DNA for the CDR3 is TGTGCCAGCAGCTTAATTGTAGCGACTATCGAGCAGTACTTC. This encodes CASSLIVATIEQYF. V and J are TRBV7-2 and TRBJ2-7, with D tentatively TRBD2 (5 bases). V lost 2 bases and J lost 6, with 14 bases in between. CDR1 is SGHTA and CDR2 is FQGNSA in the germline V gene. The CDR3 runs to 14 residues.

The chain uses TRBV10-3 and TRBJ1-2, with D tentatively TRBD1 (6 bases). Deletions cut 6 bases from V and 4 bases from J, with 12 bases between. The CDR3 has 13 amino acids. Germline loops: CDR1 ENHRY, CDR2 SYGVKD. CDR3 in DNA: TGTGCCATCAGCGCGACAGGTCCCTATGGCTACACCTTC. Its protein is CAISATGPYGYTF.

The table lists this clone with a count of one. The V call is TRBV4-2, the J call TRBJ2-2, with 14 bases identical to TRBD2. The CDR3 sequence is 18 residues long. Germline assignment: CDR1 LGHNA and CDR2 YNFKEQ. The J segment lost 3 bases and the V segment lost 1 base, leaving 4 bases of the junction unmatched. The CDR3 DNA sequence: TGTGCCAGCAGCCAAGCAGGGACTAGCGGGAGAGACACCGGGGAGCTGTTTTTT. Its protein is CASSQAGTSGRDTGELFF.

This clone was seen a single time. V and J are TRBV5-5 and TRBJ2-6, with TRBD1 matching over 10 bases. V lost 3 bases, J lost 3 bases, and 6 bases stayed unmatched. Germline V gene data show CDR1 as SGHKS and CDR2 as YYEKEE (reference sequence). The CDR3 runs 17 residues. The CDR3, as DNA: TGTGCCAGCAGCTATAGACAGGGGGCGAGTGGGGCCAACGTCCTGACTTTC. Its protein is CASSYRQGASGANVLTF.

V gene TRBV2 combines with J gene TRBJ1-1, with no clear D. V dropped 10 bases and J dropped 1 base, with 10 bases sitting between them. Germline assignment: CDR1 SNHLY and CDR2 FYNNEI. The CDR3 has 12 amino acids. The CDR3 loop is CAILSRNTEAFF. Written as DNA, the CDR3 is TGTGCCATCCTCTCGAGGAACACTGAAGCTTTCTTT.